Described below is a single T cell receptor (beta chain) sequence and its context. Its antigen is undetermined. The table came from immunoSEQ multiplex PCR; TCRdb's copy has only in-frame clones and leaves some out. This table holds 95,000 or so clones, over 75% found once. The record originates from a study of graft-versus-host responses after intestinal transplantation. Study summary: Grafts that recipients had were multivisceral, liver-intestinal, or isolated intestinal transplants.

The CDR3 is 16 amino acids. The V gene lost 1 base and the J gene lost 10 bases, with 17 bases spanning the gap. The germline V gene encodes CDR1 MNHEY and CDR2 SMNVEV (reference sequence). Study findings and constraints: Individuals who had graft-donor T cell macrochimerism had allografts that showed high graft-versus-host to host-versus-graft clonal ratios.

The TCR comes from a human patient who received an intestinal transplant, so some T cells may come from the graft donor. This sample comprised PBMCs, obtained roughly 68 weeks after intestinal transplant. The J gene is TRBJ1-6, the V gene TRBV27; possibly TRBD1 for D (6 bases). The CDR3 spells CASSLYPQIRGSPLHF. CDR3 nucleotide sequence: TGTGCCAGCAGTTTATATCCCCAAATCAGGGGATCACCCCTCCACTTT.